A selection of T cell receptor beta chains follows, all from one sample in a study of PD-1 blockade in classical Hodgkin lymphoma. Repertoires were generated with immunoSEQ multiplex PCR, while TCRdb's copy carries only in-frame clones and drops some. In the table there are 34,000 or so clones, 92% of which are singletons. This sample comprised CD4+ T cells from blood, obtained before the fourth cycle of nivolumab. The source of these receptors is a human donor with classical Hodgkin lymphoma. The CDR3 runs from the conserved cysteine through the conserved F or W. D genes are given only for firm matches. Not all rows give a size; the values are once, few, many and, for expanded clones, a class.

v_call	d_call	clone_size	j_call	cdr3_nt	cdr3_aa
TRBV11-3	TRBD1	-	TRBJ1-1	TGTGCCAGCAGCTTATATGGTGACAGGGACACTGAAGCTTTCTTT	CASSLYGDRDTEAFF
TRBV1	-	-	TRBJ2-1	TGCACCAGCAGCCCCAGATCCTCGGGCGGGAAAACCTCTGGGAGTGAGCAGTTCTTC	CTSSPRSSGGKTSGSEQFF
TRBV6-1	TRBD1	-	TRBJ2-7	TGTGCCAGCAGCGCAACCGGGACAGGGCACTCCGAGCAGTACTTC	CASSATGTGHSEQYF
TRBV4-1	TRBD2	-	TRBJ2-7	TGCGCCAGCAGCCAAGGCCCCGGGACTAGCGGGAGGGCGGGGTCCTACGAGCAGTACTTC	CASSQGPGTSGRAGSYEQYF
TRBV19	TRBD1	-	TRBJ2-6	TGTGCCAGTAGTTCTCCCAGGGGACAGGGTCCCTCTGGGGCCAACGTCCTGACTTTC	CASSSPRGQGPSGANVLTF
TRBV5-1	-	once	TRBJ2-7	TGCGCCAGCAGCTTGAGTGGGGGGTACGAGCAGTACTTC	CASSLSGGYEQYF
TRBV19	TRBD2	-	TRBJ2-7	TGTGCCAGTAGTATAGAGGGCGGGAGCACCTACGAGCAGTACTTC	CASSIEGGSTYEQYF
TRBV7-9	TRBD2	once	TRBJ2-2	TGTGCCAGCAGGAGCGGGACTAGCGGGAGAGCCGGGGAGCTGTTTTTT	CASRSGTSGRAGELFF
TRBV6-1	TRBD1	once	TRBJ2-1	TGTGCCAGCAGTGAAGTCCTGACAGGGTCGGCGTTCTTC	CASSEVLTGSAFF
TRBV10-3	-	-	TRBJ2-7	TGTGCCATCAGTCCAGCCCATGCCGGGGATGGGACCTACGAGCAGTACTTC	CAISPAHAGDGTYEQYF